These 31 T cell receptor beta chains originate from one sample sequenced in a study of T cell repertoires in cytomegalovirus infection. TCRdb reprocessed the reads with MiXCR, giving one entry per CDR3 protein. The repertoire holds fewer than 900,000 distinct CDR3 sequences, 25% to 30% seen once, with less than 15% in the top ten. For these receptors, no antigen is known. The starting material was cultured CD8+ T cells from PBMCs, obtained from culture after CMV antigen stimulation. Receptors originate from a human donor in good health (CMV status not recorded). Some clones in this sample may be carry-over from other donors' samples.

This chain connects TRBV7-6 to TRBJ2-1; D gene ambiguous. Trimming pared 1 base from V and 5 bases from J, leaving 15 bases between. Germline V gives CDR1 SGHVS, CDR2 FNYEAQ. The CDR3 is 16 amino acids. The CDR3 here is CASSLDRSIVNNEQFF. CDR3 coding DNA: TGTGCCAGCAGCTTAGATAGATCTATTGTTAACAATGAGCAGTTCTTC.

The rearrangement links TRBV6-2 or TRBV6-3 to TRBJ1-5; no clear D gene. CDR1 is MNHEY and CDR2 is SVGEGT in the germline V gene. The V gene lost 2 bases and the J gene lost 7 bases, with 15 bases spanning the gap. The CDR3 contains 15 residues. The DNA of the CDR3 is TGTGCCAGCAGTTACGGGTTGGGGTTTAGACAGCCCCAGCATTTT. The encoded protein is CASSYGLGFRQPQHF.

CDR3 region: CASSLRNRNTGELFF. The CDR3 nucleotides are TGTGCCAGCAGTTTGCGCAACAGGAACACCGGGGAGCTGTTTTTT. The rearrangement uses TRBV27 and TRBJ2-2, with D hard to call. V shed 3 bases and J shed 1 base, with 9 bases lying between them. Per the germline V gene, CDR1 is MNHEY and CDR2 is SMNVEV (reference sequence). This CDR3 is built from 15 residues.

This clonotype was found a few times. This chain connects TRBV12-3 or TRBV12-4 to TRBJ2-1; D is tentatively TRBD1 or TRBD2 (6 bases each). V lost 10 bases and J lost 11, with 18 bases in between. This CDR3 contains 12 residues. CDR3 loop: CATTIGGPQQFF. CDR3 bases: TGTGCCACGACGATCGGGGGCCCCCAGCAGTTCTTC.

J is TRBJ1-4 and V is TRBV7-9, with 9 bases aligning to TRBD1. Germline V gene data show CDR1 as SEHNR and CDR2 as FQNEAQ (reference sequence). This CDR3 has 16 amino acids. V trimming: 5 bases; J trimming: 5 bases; junction bases outside the gene matches: 9. The CDR3 reads CASSPGQGWGNEKLFF. CDR3 sequence (DNA): TGTGCCAGCAGCCCTGGACAGGGGTGGGGAAATGAAAAACTGTTTTTT.

In its sample, this clonotype was seen a few times. This chain connects TRBV5-8 to TRBJ1-1, with D unclear. Germline values: CDR1 SGHTS, CDR2 YDEGEE. The V gene lost 4 bases and the J gene lost 0 bases, with 7 bases spanning the gap. The CDR3 is made up of 13 amino acids. The CDR3 DNA reads as TGTGCCAGCAGCCGGACCTTGAACACTGAAGCTTTCTTT. Amino acid sequence: CASSRTLNTEAFF.

J is TRBJ1-6 and V is TRBV4-1, with 9 bases identical to TRBD1. The CDR3 length is 18 residues. CDR1 is MGHRA and CDR2 is YSYEKL in the germline V gene. Losses at the gene ends were 4 bases for V and 1 base for J; bases not matched to a gene: 8. The CDR3 nucleotides are TGCGCCAGCAGCCGCGTCCAAGGACAGGGGTCCTATAATTCACCCCTCCACTTT. Residues: CASSRVQGQGSYNSPLHF.

This rearrangement joins TRBV27 to TRBJ1-4, with 7 bases lining up with TRBD1. The V and J ends lost 8 bases and 5 bases, in that order; junction bases with no gene match: 8. Germline V CDR1 and CDR2: MNHEY, SMNVEV (reference sequence). CDR3 size: 14 residues. The CDR3 nucleotides are TGTGCCAGCGGCCCACAGGGGATCAATGAAAAACTGTTTTTT. Protein: CASGPQGINEKLFF.

The chain carries TRBV6-5 and TRBJ1-1, with a weak D call TRBD1 (5 bases). Trimming left V 6 bases short and J 4 bases short, with 12 bases between. This CDR3 comprises 13 residues. Germline-derived CDR1 and CDR2 are MNHEY and SVGAGI. The CDR3 coding sequence is TGTGCCAGCAGGACCGGGGCGGGCACTGAAGCTTTCTTT. Translation: CASRTGAGTEAFF.

The chain uses TRBV20-1 and TRBJ1-1; D possibly corresponds to TRBD1 (5 bases). This CDR3 contains 12 residues. Germline-derived CDR1 and CDR2 are DFQATT and SNEGSKA (reference sequence). V was shortened by 6 bases and J by 7 bases, with 15 bases between the two germline ends. The CDR3 DNA sequence: TGCAGTGCCCTTTCAGGACAAGGTGAAGCTTTCTTT. This codes for CSALSGQGEAFF.

This sequence joins TRBV7-2 and TRBJ2-5; D uncertain. The CDR3 has 11 residues. Germline V gives CDR1 SGHTA, CDR2 FQGNSA. Trimming pared 7 bases from V and 3 bases from J, leaving 6 bases between. This CDR3 is CASILEETQYF. The DNA for the CDR3 is TGTGCCAGCATCCTCGAAGAGACCCAGTACTTC.

This clonotype was recorded a few times. The chain employs TRBV19 and TRBJ1-1; unclear D gene. V was cut by 11 bases and J by 4 bases, with 14 bases left in between. This CDR3 has 12 residues. The V gene's germline CDR1 is LNHDA and CDR2 SQIVND (reference sequence). CDR3 nucleotides: TGTGCCCTAGGCCGGGAGGGCACTGAAGCTTTCTTT. As protein: CALGREGTEAFF.

This sequence joins TRBV28 and TRBJ2-4; 14 bases match TRBD2. The CDR3 consists of 17 residues. CDR1 is MDHEN and CDR2 is SYDVKM in the germline V gene. V lost 6 bases to trimming and J lost 9 bases; unmatched junction nucleotides: 13. DNA of the CDR3: TGTGCCAGCAGCCCATTGACTAGCGGGGGGGCTTTGGGCATTCAGTACTTC. Encoded protein: CASSPLTSGGALGIQYF.

At least ten counts were recorded for this clonotype. The chain is built from TRBV7-2 and TRBJ1-3; D uncertain. From germline, CDR1 is SGHTA and CDR2 FQGNSA. The V and J ends lost 1 base and 0 bases respectively, with 10 bases between them. CDR3 length: 16 residues. The CDR3 sequence is CASSLEDGYSGNTIYF. As DNA, the CDR3 is TGTGCCAGCAGCTTAGAGGACGGTTACTCTGGAAACACCATATATTTT.

This clonotype was recorded a few times. A much larger clonotype is one base distant, so this may be a read error. This chain uses TRBV7-9 with TRBJ2-3; D unclear. The CDR3 spans 14 residues. Per germline, CDR1 SEHNR and CDR2 FQNEAQ (reference sequence). Trimming removed 3 bases at V and 0 bases at J, with 7 bases between. CDR3 coding DNA: TGTGCCAGCAGCTTTAAGGACAGCACAGATACGCAGTATTTT. It specifies CASSFKDSTDTQYF.

This clonotype appeared many times. The chain carries TRBV7-9 and TRBJ2-7; tentatively, D is TRBD1 (5 bases). The ends were cut back, 6 bases at V and 1 base at J, with 13 bases in the middle. This CDR3 contains 14 residues. Germline V gene data show CDR1 as SEHNR and CDR2 as FQNEAQ (reference sequence). The CDR3 bases are TGTGCCAGCAGTCCCAGAAGGGGATCCTACGAGCAGTACTTC. It codes for CASSPRRGSYEQYF.

As regards this clonotype: A much larger clone lies one base from this, so it may be a read error. The chain uses TRBV14 and TRBJ1-2; 8 nucleotides match TRBD1. Germline CDR1 reads SGHDN; CDR2 reads FVKESK. The CDR3 loop spans 14 amino acids. With V trimmed by 5 bases and J by 1 base, 3 bases remained unmatched. The CDR3 is CASSSGQDNYGYTF. The CDR3 DNA is TGTGCCAGCAGCTCGGGACAGGATAACTATGGCTACACCTTC.

This clonotype was counted between two and nine times. CDR3 sequence reads: CASSQRGRDLNTGELFF. The CDR3 DNA is TGCGCCAGCAGCCAACGAGGCAGAGATCTTAACACCGGGGAGCTGTTTTTT. V usage is TRBV4-1 and J usage is TRBJ2-2, with D unclear. The V gene's germline CDR1 is MGHRA and CDR2 YSYEKL. The CDR3 runs 17 residues. The V end was cut by 2 bases, the J end by 2 bases, with 15 bases between.

Many counts were recorded for this clonotype. This sequence joins TRBV7-2 and TRBJ2-7, with D uncertain. V was clipped by 5 bases and J by 3 bases, with 17 bases between them. Germline-derived CDR1 and CDR2 are SGHTA and FQGNSA. The CDR3 is 15 amino acids. The CDR3 DNA follows: TGTGCCAGCAGCCTAGAGATCACCCCTATCTACGAGCAGTACTTC. It codes for CASSLEITPIYEQYF.

This clonotype showed up just a few times. The chain combines TRBV6-6 with TRBJ1-1; 7 bases are a match to TRBD1. CDR1 and CDR2 (germline): MNHNY, SVGAGI (reference sequence). Trimming cost V 4 bases and J 4 bases; bases outside gene matches: 6. CDR3 length equals 14 residues. The CDR3 nucleotides read TGTGCCAGCAGTTCCTGGACAGGAGCCACTGAAGCTTTCTTT. Protein sequence: CASSSWTGATEAFF.

The gene calls are TRBV15 and TRBJ1-2; 9 bases map to TRBD1. V shed 5 bases and J 8 bases; nucleotides not matched to a gene: 9. Germline V gene data show CDR1 as LNHNV and CDR2 as YYDKDF (reference sequence). There are 14 residues in the CDR3. As DNA, the CDR3 is TGTGCCACCAGCGGATCCCGGACAGGGGACGGCTACACCTTC. This codes for CATSGSRTGDGYTF.

With regard to this clonotype: Its ends do not fully match the called genes, so a read error is possible. The chain has TRBV11-2 and TRBJ1-1, with D possibly matching TRBD1 (5 bases). The V gene's germline CDR1 is SGHAT and CDR2 FQNNGV. The CDR3 totals 15 residues. The CDR3 protein is CVSGRPGTVNTEAFF. In DNA form, the CDR3 reads TGTGTCAGCGGCCGCCCCGGGACGGTGAACACTGAAGCTTTCTTT.

This clonotype has at least ten counts. The V gene is TRBV7-2, the J gene TRBJ2-5; either TRBD1 or TRBD2 may supply D (5 bases each). CDR1 is SGHTA and CDR2 is FQGNSA in the germline V gene. This CDR3 comprises 15 residues. V was trimmed by 1 base and J by 4 bases, leaving 13 bases between them. CDR3: CASSLVLGAGETQYF. CDR3 nucleotide sequence: TGTGCCAGCAGCTTAGTTCTCGGGGCAGGAGAGACCCAGTACTTC.

This clonotype appeared a few times. The chain is built from TRBV4-2 and TRBJ2-7; 9 bases fit TRBD1. V trimming: 6 bases; J trimming: 4 bases; junction bases outside the gene matches: 10. Germline-derived CDR1 and CDR2 are LGHNA and YNFKEQ. This CDR3 has 15 amino acids. CDR3 in amino acids: CASSPGTGSLYEQYF. The CDR3 nucleotides are TGTGCCAGCAGTCCCGGGACAGGGAGTTTGTACGAGCAGTACTTC.

Concerning this clonotype: One junction end disagrees with the germline gene, perhaps due to a read error. The rearrangement joins TRBV11-3 to TRBJ2-7; no clear D. Germline V gene sequence: CDR1 SGHNT, CDR2 YENEEA. CDR3 length equals 12 residues. Written as DNA, the CDR3 is TGTACCAGCGAGACGGTCCCCTACGAGCAGTACTTC. Its protein is CTSETVPYEQYF. Full variable domain (outside the CDR3, taken from reference TRBV11-3 and TRBJ2-7): EAGVVQSPRYKIIEKKQPVAFWCNPISGHNTLYWYLQNLGQGPELLIRYENEEAVDDSQLPKDRFSAERLKGVDSTLKIQPAELGDSAVYLCTSETVPYEQYFGPGTRLTVT.

The genes are TRBV19 and TRBJ1-1; the D is unclear. Trimming stripped 5 bases from V and 4 bases from J, with 14 bases between. There are 14 residues in the CDR3. The germline V gene encodes CDR1 LNHDA and CDR2 SQIVND (reference sequence). The CDR3 nucleotides read TGTGCCAGTAGTGCTTCTGAGGATGTCACTGAAGCTTTCTTT. Amino acids: CASSASEDVTEAFF.

This clonotype was counted at least ten times. The chain carries TRBV7-8 and TRBJ1-1; unclear D gene. Trimming removed 4 bases at V and 3 bases at J, with 21 bases between. Germline loops: CDR1 SGHVS, CDR2 FQNEAQ. This CDR3 is 17 amino acids long. DNA for the CDR3: TGTGCCAGCAGCTCCCTAACACCCTTAAGAATGGACACTGAAGCTTTCTTT. Its translation: CASSSLTPLRMDTEAFF.

Regarding this clonotype: Germline is not matched at one junction end, which may reflect a read error. The rearrangement uses TRBV20-1 and TRBJ1-1, with D hard to call. Germline CDR1 reads DFQATT; CDR2 reads SNEGSKA (reference sequence). The CDR3 is 12 amino acids. This chain's CDR3 is CSALRRNAEAFF. The CDR3 nucleotides read TGCAGTGCCTTGAGAAGGAACGCTGAAGCTTTCTTT.

This clonotype was recorded a few times. The rearrangement joins TRBV28 to TRBJ1-5, with 7 bases aligning to TRBD1. Germline V lookup: CDR1 MDHEN, CDR2 SYDVKM. The CDR3 spans 16 residues. J lost 6 bases, V lost 6 bases, and 14 bases had no gene match. Here the CDR3 DNA reads TGTGCCAGCAGCACTCGACAGGGATGGGTGGGTCAGCCCCAGCATTTT. Its translation: CASSTRQGWVGQPQHF.

This clonotype has at least ten counts. The chain recombines TRBV6-1 with TRBJ1-4; TRBD1 might be the D (6 bases). Trimming removed 6 bases from V and 5 bases from J, with 19 bases in between. The CDR3 is made up of 16 amino acids. CDR1 is MNHNS, CDR2 SASEGT, per germline. The CDR3 coding sequence is TGTGCCAGCAGCGGACCATCGGACAGTCAAAATGAAAAACTGTTTTTT. It yields the protein CASSGPSDSQNEKLFF.

This clonotype was recorded many times. The rearrangement links TRBV7-9 to TRBJ2-7; 7 bases map to TRBD1. Germline-derived CDR1 and CDR2 are SEHNR and FQNEAQ (reference sequence). V dropped 4 bases and J dropped 0; count of bases not matched to a gene: 9. The CDR3 runs 16 residues. CDR3 residues: CASSSTDRDISYEQYF. CDR3 nucleotide sequence: TGTGCCAGCAGCTCTACTGACAGGGACATCTCCTACGAGCAGTACTTC.